Listed below are T cell receptor beta chains from one sample, sequenced in a study of blood T cell repertoires in COVID-19. The method was immunoSEQ multiplex PCR; TCRdb's version includes in-frame clones alone and lacks a portion of them. The repertoire holds fewer than 500,000 clones, approximately 92% seen once, with roughly 1.1% in the top ten. Sample: PBMCs or T cells enriched from blood (not recorded which). These receptors were collected from a man under 40 who had recovered from COVID-19. The conserved cysteine and the conserved F or W are not part of the CDR3 here. The order of the fields is J gene, CDR3 length, V gene, CDR3 protein.

>TRBJ1-1|12|TRBV13
ASSLAFMNTEAF
>TRBJ1-2|14|TRBV18
ASSPPSGQKTYGYT
>TRBJ2-1|14|TRBV9
ASSDSLSGTGNEQF
>TRBJ1-5|11|TRBV27
ASSPLTNQPQH
>TRBJ2-3|12|TRBV30
AWSWAGARDTQY
>TRBJ2-7|12|TRBV5-8
ASSLSQGGYEQY
>TRBJ2-2|14|TRBV2
ASSEWDRGFPGELF
>TRBJ2-2|14|TRBV2
ASSGLAGGNTGELF
>TRBJ2-3|11|TRBV7-9
ASSFYAEDTQY
>TRBJ1-2|13|TRBV28
ASRPPEASVYGYT
>TRBJ1-5|12|TRBV27
ASRGRWSNQPQH
>TRBJ2-2|13|TRBV7-3
ASSPGLVNTGELF
>TRBJ1-6|12|TRBV3-1/TRBV3-2
ASSQGGRSPPLH
>TRBJ1-5|12|TRBV2
ASSDWALNQPQH
>TRBJ2-2|16|TRBV7-6
ASSLVASGSGGTGELF
>TRBJ1-2|9|TRBV30
ALVLNYGYT
>TRBJ2-2|15|TRBV4-1
ASSSRGGGGPLWELF
>TRBJ2-7|11|TRBV27
ASSLGRSYEQY
>TRBJ2-1|11|TRBV3-1/TRBV3-2
ASSQTQGTEQF
>TRBJ1-1|12|TRBV5-1
ASSLDFPNTEAF
>TRBJ1-1|12|TRBV13
ASSPGTQNTEAF
>TRBJ1-1|13|TRBV7-9
ASDTRQGYILEAF
>TRBJ1-5|12|TRBV7-2
ASSLSRDNQPQH
>TRBJ1-1|13|TRBV11-3
ARSPGGGLNTEAF
>TRBJ1-6|13|TRBV2
ASREGGVGNSPLH
>TRBJ2-3|10|TRBV5-8
ASSLVRDTQY
>TRBJ1-2|13|TRBV24-1
ATSDTGTGGYGYT
>TRBJ2-2|14|TRBV28
ATRPRQGKNTGELF
>TRBJ2-4|12|TRBV20-1
SASGREGQYIQY
>TRBJ1-2|13|TRBV20-1
SASAPGQGAGGYT
>TRBJ2-7|12|TRBV28
ASSPSELAYEQY
>TRBJ2-7|12|TRBV10-1
ASSDTGSTYEQY
>TRBJ2-3|15|TRBV10-1
ASSESTSGRIYDTQY
>TRBJ1-1|12|TRBV28
ASLPNRVLTEAF
>TRBJ2-1|15|TRBV15
ATSRDLGGSPYNEQF
>TRBJ1-4|11|TRBV14
ASSQTGAEKLF
>TRBJ2-7|11|TRBV28
ASSHPTGYEQY
>TRBJ1-5|10|TRBV2
ASSVGGQPQH
>TRBJ1-1|14|TRBV4-2
ASSPRVSPTNTEAF
>TRBJ2-3|13|TRBV6-1
ASSDSGSSRDTQY
>TRBJ1-1|12|TRBV3-1/TRBV3-2
ASSQDGPGAEAF
>TRBJ1-4|12|TRBV28
ASRWTGGGQKLF
>TRBJ2-5|11|TRBV7-2
ASSYGGRETQY
>TRBJ2-3|12|TRBV4-1
ASSQEQSTDTQY
>TRBJ2-7|12|TRBV2
ASSENGRVYEQY
>TRBJ2-3|15|TRBV4-1
ASSQGPPGDLLDTQY
>TRBJ1-2|11|TRBV18
ASSDQGANGYT
>TRBJ2-1|13|TRBV7-2
ASSLDTSGSNEQF
>TRBJ1-1|13|TRBV24-1
ATSGGPTGKTEAF
>TRBJ1-5|15|TRBV5-6
ASSLARTGLSNQPQH
>TRBJ1-3|14|TRBV9
ASSANTGASGNTIY
>TRBJ2-1|16|TRBV7-2
ASSPLIWGESSYNEQF
>TRBJ1-2|12|TRBV2
ASSESQAFYGYT
>TRBJ2-7|11|TRBV28
ASSSSGMREQY